The present T cell receptor beta chain was sequenced within a study of cytomegalovirus exposure and HLA in healthy donors. Study-wide context: Drawn from HLA-typed donors, approximately 86 million unique TCRs were held in an early data release. Study-wide results and caveats: Roughly even sequencing depth across donors was the assumption behind the presence/absence analyses. Being productive about 87% or about 30% of the time was typical of most TCR beta V segments in an earlier analysis.

Worth noting for this clone: What it binds is unknown.

The PCR ran on 60 Vbeta and 13 Jbeta primers. As handled by the study authors: Later, 65 million to 85 million unique TCR beta chains were counted in an analysis, and about 10 million of them were shared. The repertoire was sequenced with immunoSEQ multiplex PCR; TCRdb's copy has only in-frame clones and lacks some. Clone size and the V and J calls come from that table; the DNA yielded D and trimming. Of approximately 150,000 clones listed, 70% are singletons. The germline V gene has CDR1 SGHDT and CDR2 YYEEEE. V was clipped by 6 bases and J by 6 bases; unmatched bases: 18. The CDR3 sequence is 17 residues long.

V is TRBV5-6 and J is TRBJ2-3; 8 bases are shared with TRBD2. The sample was PBMCs. The source is a man between 18 and 35 years old in good health and CMV-seropositive. CDR3 region: CASTLDRGGTGLDTQYF. DNA for the CDR3: TGTGCCAGCACCCTAGACCGGGGGGGGACGGGATTGGATACGCAGTATTTT.